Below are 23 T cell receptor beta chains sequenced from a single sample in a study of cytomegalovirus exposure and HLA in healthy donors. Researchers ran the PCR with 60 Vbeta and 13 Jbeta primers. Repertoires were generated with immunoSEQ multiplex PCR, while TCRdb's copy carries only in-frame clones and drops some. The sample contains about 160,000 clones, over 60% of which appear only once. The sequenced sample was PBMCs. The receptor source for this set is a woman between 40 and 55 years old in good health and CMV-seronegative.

CDR3 sequence reads: CASSPGLALGEQYF. The CDR3 nucleotides read TGCGCCAGCAGCCCGGGACTAGCGTTGGGCGAGCAGTACTTC. The rearrangement uses TRBV5-1 and TRBJ2-7; 10 bases are shared with TRBD2. Germline V CDR1 and CDR2: SGHRS, YFSETQ. The V and J ends lost 4 bases and 6 bases, in that order; junction bases with no gene match: 7. This CDR3 contains 14 residues.

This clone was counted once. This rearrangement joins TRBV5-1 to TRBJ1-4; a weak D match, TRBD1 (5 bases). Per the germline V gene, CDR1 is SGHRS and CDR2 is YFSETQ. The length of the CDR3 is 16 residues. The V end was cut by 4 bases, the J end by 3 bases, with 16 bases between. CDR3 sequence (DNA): TGCGCCAGCAGCGCCACATTCAGGGACTCTAATGAAAAACTGTTTTTT. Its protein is CASSATFRDSNEKLFF. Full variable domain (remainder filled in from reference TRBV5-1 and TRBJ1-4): KAGVTQTPRYLIKTRGQQVTLSCSPISGHRSVSWYQQTPGQGLQFLFEYFSETQRNKGNFPGRFSGRQFSNSRSEMNVSTLELGDSALYLCASSATFRDSNEKLFFGSGTQLSVL.

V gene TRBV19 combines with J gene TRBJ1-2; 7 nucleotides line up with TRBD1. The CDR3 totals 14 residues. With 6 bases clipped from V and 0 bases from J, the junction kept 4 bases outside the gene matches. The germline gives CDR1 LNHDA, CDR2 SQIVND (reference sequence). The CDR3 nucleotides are TGTGCCAGTAGGATGGGACAGACTAACTATGGCTACACCTTC. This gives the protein CASRMGQTNYGYTF. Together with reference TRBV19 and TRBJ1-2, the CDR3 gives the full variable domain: DGGITQSPKYLFRKEGQNVTLSCEQNLNHDAMYWYRQDPGQGLRLIYYSQIVNDFQKGDIAEGYSVSREKKESFPLTVTSAQKNPTAFYLCASRMGQTNYGYTFGSGTRLTVV.

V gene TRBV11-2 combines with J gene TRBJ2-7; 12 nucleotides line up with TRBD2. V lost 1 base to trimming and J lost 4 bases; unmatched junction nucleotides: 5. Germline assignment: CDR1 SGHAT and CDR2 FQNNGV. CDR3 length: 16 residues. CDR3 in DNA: TGTGCCAGCAGCTTAGCCAGACTAGCGGGGGTTTACGAGCAGTACTTC. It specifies CASSLARLAGVYEQYF.

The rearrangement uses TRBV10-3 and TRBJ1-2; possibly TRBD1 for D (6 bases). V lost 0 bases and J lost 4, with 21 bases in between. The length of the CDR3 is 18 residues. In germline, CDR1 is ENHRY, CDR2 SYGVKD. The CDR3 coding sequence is TGTGCCATCAGTGAGTCGCCGGGGGGCTACCGTCGGGGCTATGGCTACACCTTC. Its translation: CAISESPGGYRRGYGYTF.

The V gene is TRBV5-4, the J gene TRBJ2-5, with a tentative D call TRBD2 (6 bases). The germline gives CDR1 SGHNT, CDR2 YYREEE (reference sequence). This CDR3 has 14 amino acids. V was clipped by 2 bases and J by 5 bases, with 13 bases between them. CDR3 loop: CASSFWRDGETQYF. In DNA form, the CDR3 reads TGTGCCAGCAGCTTTTGGCGGGATGGGGAGACCCAGTACTTC.

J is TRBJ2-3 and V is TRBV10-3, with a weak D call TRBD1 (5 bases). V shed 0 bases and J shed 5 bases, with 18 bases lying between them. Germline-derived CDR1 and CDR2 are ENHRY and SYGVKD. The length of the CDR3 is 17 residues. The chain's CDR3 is CAISESIGPTQGDTQYF. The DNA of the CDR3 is TGTGCCATCAGTGAGTCGATTGGTCCAACGCAGGGAGATACGCAGTATTTT.

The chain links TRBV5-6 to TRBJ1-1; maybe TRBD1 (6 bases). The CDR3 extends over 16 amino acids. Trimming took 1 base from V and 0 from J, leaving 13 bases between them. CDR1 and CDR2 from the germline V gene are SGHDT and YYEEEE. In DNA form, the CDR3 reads TGTGCCAGCAGCTTGAGGAGGCAGGGGTTGAACACTGAAGCTTTCTTT. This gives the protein CASSLRRQGLNTEAFF.

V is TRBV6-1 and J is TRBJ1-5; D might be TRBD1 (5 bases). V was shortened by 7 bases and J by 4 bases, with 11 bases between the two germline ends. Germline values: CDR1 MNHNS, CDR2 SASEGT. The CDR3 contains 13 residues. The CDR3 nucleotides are TGTGCCAGCACCAGACAGCTGAATCAGCCCCAGCATTTT. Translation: CASTRQLNQPQHF.

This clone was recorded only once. CDR3 in amino acids: CASSLGDSLNEKLFF. The CDR3 DNA reads as TGCGCCAGCAGCTTGGGGGACAGCCTTAATGAAAAACTGTTTTTT. The chain carries TRBV5-1 and TRBJ1-4; 7 positions match TRBD1. Losses at the gene ends were 0 bases for V and 4 bases for J; bases not matched to a gene: 3. The CDR3 is made up of 15 amino acids. Germline-derived CDR1 and CDR2 are SGHRS and YFSETQ.

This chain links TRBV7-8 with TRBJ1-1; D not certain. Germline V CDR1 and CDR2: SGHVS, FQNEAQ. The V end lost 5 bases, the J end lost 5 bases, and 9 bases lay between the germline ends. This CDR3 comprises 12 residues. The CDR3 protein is CASSPILTEAFF. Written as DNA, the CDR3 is TGTGCCAGCAGCCCCATTTTGACTGAAGCTTTCTTT. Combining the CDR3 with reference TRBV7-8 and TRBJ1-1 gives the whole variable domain GAGVSQSPRYKVAKRGQDVALRCDPISGHVSLFWYQQALGQGPEFLTYFQNEAQLDKSGLPSDRFFAERPEGSVSTLKIQRTQQEDSAVYLCASSPILTEAFFGQGTRLTVV.

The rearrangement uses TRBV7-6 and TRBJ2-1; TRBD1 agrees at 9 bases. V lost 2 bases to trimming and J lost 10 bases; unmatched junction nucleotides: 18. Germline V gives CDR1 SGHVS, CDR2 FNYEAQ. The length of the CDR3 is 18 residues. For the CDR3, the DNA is TGTGCCAGCAGCTTACTCCCCTCGGGACAGGGTTCATCTCACGAGCAGTTCTTC. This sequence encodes CASSLLPSGQGSSHEQFF.

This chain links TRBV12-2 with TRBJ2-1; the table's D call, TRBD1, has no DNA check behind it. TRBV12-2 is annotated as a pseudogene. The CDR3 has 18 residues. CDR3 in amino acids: CASRSRPRWGLTYNEQFF. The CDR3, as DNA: TGTGCAAGTCGCTCCCGGCCACGTTGGGGCCTGACCTACAATGAGCAGTTCTTC.

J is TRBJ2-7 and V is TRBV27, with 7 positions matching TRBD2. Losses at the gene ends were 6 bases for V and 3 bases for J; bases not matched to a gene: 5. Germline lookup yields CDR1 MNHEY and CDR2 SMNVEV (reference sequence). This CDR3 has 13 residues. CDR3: CASSSAGVYEQYF. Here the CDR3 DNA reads TGTGCCAGCAGCTCCGCGGGGGTCTACGAGCAGTACTTC.

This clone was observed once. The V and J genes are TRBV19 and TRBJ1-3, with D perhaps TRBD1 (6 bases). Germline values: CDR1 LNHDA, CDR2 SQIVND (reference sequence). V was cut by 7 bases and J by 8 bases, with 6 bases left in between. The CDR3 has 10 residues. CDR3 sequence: CASKGDTIYF. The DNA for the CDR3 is TGTGCCAGTAAGGGGGACACCATATATTTT. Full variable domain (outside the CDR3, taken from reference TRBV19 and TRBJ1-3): DGGITQSPKYLFRKEGQNVTLSCEQNLNHDAMYWYRQDPGQGLRLIYYSQIVNDFQKGDIAEGYSVSREKKESFPLTVTSAQKNPTAFYLCASKGDTIYFGEGSWLTVV.

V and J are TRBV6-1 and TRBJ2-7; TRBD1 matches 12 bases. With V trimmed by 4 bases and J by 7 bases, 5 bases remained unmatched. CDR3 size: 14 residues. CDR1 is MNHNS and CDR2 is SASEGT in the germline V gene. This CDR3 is CASSGGQGAREQYF. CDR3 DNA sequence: TGTGCCAGCAGTGGGGGACAGGGGGCGAGAGAGCAGTACTTC.

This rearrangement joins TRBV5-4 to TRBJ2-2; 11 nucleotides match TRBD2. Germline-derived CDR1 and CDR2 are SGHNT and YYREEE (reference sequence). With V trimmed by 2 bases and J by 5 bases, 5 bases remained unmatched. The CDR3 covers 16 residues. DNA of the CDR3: TGTGCCAGCAGCTTTAGCGGGGGGGGTTGGACCGGGGAGCTGTTTTTT. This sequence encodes CASSFSGGGWTGELFF.

In nucleotides, the CDR3 is TGTGCCAGCAGTGAAGGGAGGGCCCACACCGGGGAGCTGTTTTTT. Amino acid sequence: CASSEGRAHTGELFF. The chain combines TRBV6-4 with TRBJ2-2, with 7 bases identical to TRBD2. The CDR3 is 15 amino acids. The germline CDR1 and CDR2 sequences are MRHNA and SNTAGT. The V and J ends lost 3 bases and 3 bases, in that order; junction bases with no gene match: 4.

The CDR3 DNA is TGTGCCAGCAGTACAATCTCTGGAAACACCATATATTTT. Translated, it gives CASSTISGNTIYF. The chain carries TRBV7-9 and TRBJ1-3, with unresolved D. Trimming stripped 6 bases from V and 0 bases from J, with 6 bases between. CDR1 SEHNR and CDR2 FQNEAQ come from the germline V gene (reference sequence). CDR3 size: 13 residues.

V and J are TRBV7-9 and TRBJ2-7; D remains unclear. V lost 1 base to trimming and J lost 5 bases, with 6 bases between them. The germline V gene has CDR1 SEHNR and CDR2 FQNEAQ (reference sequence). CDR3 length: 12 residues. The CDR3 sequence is CASSLVRDEQYF. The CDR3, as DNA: TGTGCCAGCAGCTTAGTGCGAGACGAGCAGTACTTC.

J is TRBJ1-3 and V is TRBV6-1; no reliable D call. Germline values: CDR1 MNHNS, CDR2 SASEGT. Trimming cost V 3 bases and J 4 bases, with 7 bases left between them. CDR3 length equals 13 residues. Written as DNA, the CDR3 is TGTGCCAGCAGTGAGTACTCAGGAAACACCATATATTTT. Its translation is CASSEYSGNTIYF.

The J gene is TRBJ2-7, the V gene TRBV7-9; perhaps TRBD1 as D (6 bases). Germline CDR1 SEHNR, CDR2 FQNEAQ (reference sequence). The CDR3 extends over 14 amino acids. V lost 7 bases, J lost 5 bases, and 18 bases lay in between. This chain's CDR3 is CASNPGQGKDEQYF. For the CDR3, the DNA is TGTGCCAGCAACCCGGGGCAGGGGAAAGACGAGCAGTACTTC.

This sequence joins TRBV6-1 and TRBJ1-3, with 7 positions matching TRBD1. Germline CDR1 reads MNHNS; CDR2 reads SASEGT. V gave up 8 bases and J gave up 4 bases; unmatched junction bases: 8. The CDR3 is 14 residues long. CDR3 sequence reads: CASALGTAGNTIYF. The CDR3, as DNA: TGTGCCAGCGCTTTAGGGACAGCCGGAAACACCATATATTTT.